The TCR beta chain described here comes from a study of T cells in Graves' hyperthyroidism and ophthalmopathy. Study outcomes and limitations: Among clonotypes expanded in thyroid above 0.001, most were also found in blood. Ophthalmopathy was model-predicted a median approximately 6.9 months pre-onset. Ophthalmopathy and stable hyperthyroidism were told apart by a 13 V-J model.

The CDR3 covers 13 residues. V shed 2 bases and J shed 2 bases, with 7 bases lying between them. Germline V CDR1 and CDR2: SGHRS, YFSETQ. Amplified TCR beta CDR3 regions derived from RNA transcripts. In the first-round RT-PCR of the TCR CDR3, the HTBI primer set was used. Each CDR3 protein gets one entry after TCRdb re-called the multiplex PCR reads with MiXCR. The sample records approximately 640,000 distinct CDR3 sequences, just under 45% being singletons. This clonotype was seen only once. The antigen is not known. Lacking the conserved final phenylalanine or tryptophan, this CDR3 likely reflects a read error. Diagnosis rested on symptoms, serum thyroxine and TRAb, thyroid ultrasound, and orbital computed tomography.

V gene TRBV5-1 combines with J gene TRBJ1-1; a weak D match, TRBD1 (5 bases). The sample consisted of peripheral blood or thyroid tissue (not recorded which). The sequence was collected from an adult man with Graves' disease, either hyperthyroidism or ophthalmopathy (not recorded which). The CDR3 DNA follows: TGCGCCAGCAGCTTACAGGATAACACTGAAGCTTTCCTT. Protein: CASSLQDNTEAFL.